The text below deals with one T cell receptor (beta chain). This clone's antigen is unknown. Within one base of it there is no much larger clone, and no base qualities were kept. Library preparation used PCR. TCRdb names Illumina HiSeq 2500 as the instrument used. To normalize quantification of the TCRbeta repertoire, the TCR libraries were built with molecular barcoding that relied on unique molecular identifiers. TCRdb itself trimmed the public reads at Q25 with fastp, ran MiXCR and retained productive beta chains. One record per CDR3 amino acid sequence lists the most common genes and DNA. The sample table holds 500,000 to 600,000 distinct CDR3 sequences, of which roughly 18% were seen once. The leading ten clones occupy approximately 3% of the sample. V lost 5 bases and J lost 9 bases; the stretch between them is 17 bases long. The CDR3 goes from the cysteine to the phenylalanine over 13 residues. The kept DNA is CDR3 alone, 39 bases in frame from the first base.

The sample belongs to a study of T-cell reconstitution after alpha-beta-depleted transplantation in children (dated by TCRdb to about 2016). In terms of the full investigation: Using TCR repertoire profiling, the study quantitatively followed how T-cell immune reconstitution unfolded in children after TCRalphabeta/CD19-depleted allogeneic hematopoietic cell transplantation.

The receptor was isolated from a human donor who donated a stem cell graft to a child with acute lymphoblastic leukemia. Here the chain combines TRBV12-3 or TRBV12-4 and TRBJ2-7; no D gene can be assigned with confidence. This sample comprised PBMCs from the stem cell graft donor, obtained from the stem cell graft. The DNA sequence reads TGTGCCAGCAGTGCCGCCATGATTTCCCCGCAGTACTTC. It encodes CASSAAMISPQYF.